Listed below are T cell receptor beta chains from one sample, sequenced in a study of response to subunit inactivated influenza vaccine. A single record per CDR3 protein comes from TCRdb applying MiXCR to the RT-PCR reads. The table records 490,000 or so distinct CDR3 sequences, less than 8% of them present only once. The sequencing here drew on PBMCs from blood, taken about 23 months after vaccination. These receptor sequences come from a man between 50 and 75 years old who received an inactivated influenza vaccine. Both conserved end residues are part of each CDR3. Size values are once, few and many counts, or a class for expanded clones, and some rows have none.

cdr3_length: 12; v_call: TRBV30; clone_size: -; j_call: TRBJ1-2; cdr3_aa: CAWSWTGFGYTF
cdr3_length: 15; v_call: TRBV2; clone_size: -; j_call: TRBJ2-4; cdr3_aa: CASTLRGTKEGIQYF
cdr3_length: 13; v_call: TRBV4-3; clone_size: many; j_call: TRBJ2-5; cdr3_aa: CASSPRLEETQYF
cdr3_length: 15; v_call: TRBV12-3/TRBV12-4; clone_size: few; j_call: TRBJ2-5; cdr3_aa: CASSIRQGYQETQYF
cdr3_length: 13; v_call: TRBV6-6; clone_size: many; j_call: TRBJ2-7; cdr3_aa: CASSYSVQGKQYF
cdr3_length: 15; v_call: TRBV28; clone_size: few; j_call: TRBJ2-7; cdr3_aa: CASSLDRVSSYEQYF
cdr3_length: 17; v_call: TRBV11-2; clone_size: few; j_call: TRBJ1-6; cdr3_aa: CASSLVAGQGAYSPLHF
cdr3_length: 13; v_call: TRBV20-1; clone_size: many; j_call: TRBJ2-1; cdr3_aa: CSAVAGGVNEQFF
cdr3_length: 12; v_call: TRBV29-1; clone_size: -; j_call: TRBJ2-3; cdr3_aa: CSVARPTDTQYF
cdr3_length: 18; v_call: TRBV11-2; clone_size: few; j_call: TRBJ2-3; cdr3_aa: CASSYPGLAAPSTDTQYF
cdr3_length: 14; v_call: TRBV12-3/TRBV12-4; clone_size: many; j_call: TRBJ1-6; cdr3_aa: CASRGGGVSSPLHF